A single sample is the source of the 21 T cell receptor beta chains below, sequenced in a study of cytomegalovirus exposure and HLA in healthy donors. Primers included in the PCR were 60 Vbeta and 13 Jbeta primers. Clones were sequenced by immunoSEQ multiplex PCR, and TCRdb holds only the in-frame ones, with some missing. This sample carries around 74,000 clones, with roughly 4.8% going to the ten biggest clones. Sequenced input: PBMCs. These receptors were obtained from a young man in good health and CMV-seronegative.

The chain employs TRBV9 and TRBJ2-7, with 7 bases aligning to TRBD2. Germline loops: CDR1 SGDLS, CDR2 YYNGEE. This CDR3 is 15 amino acids long. Trimming removed 4 bases from V and 1 base from J; junction bases left unmatched: 8. The CDR3 DNA reads as TGTGCCAGCAGCCTTGGGGCTAGCGGATCCTACGAGCAGTACTTC. Its translation is CASSLGASGSYEQYF.

The chain joins TRBV19 to TRBJ1-5; D is undetermined. Deletions cut 0 bases from V and 2 bases from J, with 8 bases between. The CDR3 extends over 15 amino acids. CDR1 and CDR2 from the germline V gene are LNHDA and SQIVND (reference sequence). CDR3 sequence reads: CASSIDRGGNQPQHF. CDR3 nucleotides: TGTGCCAGTAGTATAGATCGGGGAGGCAATCAGCCCCAGCATTTT.

The chain links TRBV4-1 to TRBJ2-1; 12 bases match TRBD2. V lost 4 bases to trimming and J lost 6 bases; unmatched junction nucleotides: 7. The CDR3 is 16 amino acids. Germline values: CDR1 MGHRA, CDR2 YSYEKL. DNA for the CDR3: TGCGCCAGCAGCCCTCTTGGACTAGCGGGGAGCAATGAGCAGTTCTTC. Translation: CASSPLGLAGSNEQFF.

The rearrangement links TRBV19 to TRBJ1-1; D is undetermined. Trimming took 6 bases from V and 2 from J, leaving 13 bases between them. The germline CDR1 and CDR2 sequences are LNHDA and SQIVND (reference sequence). This CDR3 region has 14 residues. The CDR3 nucleotides are TGTGCCAGTAGGTTCGTGAGTCTCAACACTGAAGCTTTCTTT. Its translation is CASRFVSLNTEAFF.

The chain employs TRBV4-2 and TRBJ1-2; D unclear. Trimming removed 4 bases at V and 5 bases at J, with 26 bases between. The CDR3 sequence is 18 residues long. Germline V CDR1 and CDR2: LGHNA, YNFKEQ. The CDR3 nucleotides are TGTGCCAGCAGCCGCAATCCCGCCCGCGGGGTTCGGTTGTATGGCTACACCTTC. Its protein product is CASSRNPARGVRLYGYTF.

J is TRBJ2-2 and V is TRBV7-2, with D perhaps matching TRBD2 (5 bases). The CDR3 length is 15 residues. Germline V gene lookup returns CDR1 SGHTA and CDR2 FQGNSA. The germline V and J ends were trimmed by 5 bases and 4 bases, with 14 bases remaining between them. The CDR3 DNA is TGTGCCAGCAGCCCACAAACGGGGTTCACCGGGGAGCTGTTTTTT. Protein: CASSPQTGFTGELFF.

The V and J genes are TRBV4-1 and TRBJ1-2, with D possibly matching TRBD1 (6 bases). The CDR3 totals 14 residues. CDR1 MGHRA and CDR2 YSYEKL come from the germline V gene. Trimming cost V 2 bases and J 8 bases, with 15 bases left between them. DNA of the CDR3: TGCGCCAGCAGCCAACTCAGGGGCCTGATGGGCTACACCTTC. Its protein is CASSQLRGLMGYTF.

Comment on this clone: This sample includes further DNA sequences coding for the same CDR3. Here the CDR3 reads CASSVERTSGSYEQYF. The CDR3 DNA is TGTGCCAGCAGCGTAGAAAGGACTAGCGGCTCCTACGAGCAGTACTTC. V is TRBV9 and J is TRBJ2-7; 10 nucleotides agree with TRBD2. Germline V gene sequence: CDR1 SGDLS, CDR2 YYNGEE. The CDR3 covers 16 residues. Trimming took 0 bases from V and 0 from J; bases not matched to a gene: 3.

This chain uses TRBV10-3 with TRBJ2-7, with 7 bases aligning to TRBD1. Germline-derived CDR1 and CDR2 are ENHRY and SYGVKD. The CDR3 covers 15 residues. V gave up 5 bases and J gave up 0 bases; unmatched junction bases: 7. The CDR3, as DNA: TGTGCCATCAGTCTGAACAGGGGCGCCTCCTACGAGCAGTACTTC. As protein: CAISLNRGASYEQYF.

Details on this clone: In the same sample, other DNA sequences code for this CDR3. The V call is TRBV4-3, the J call TRBJ2-7; 9 nucleotides match TRBD2. V lost 2 bases and J lost 5; bases outside the gene matches: 13. Germline V gene sequence: CDR1 LGHNA, CDR2 YSLEER. The CDR3 has 17 residues. In DNA form, the CDR3 reads TGCGCCAGCAGCCAAAGAGTCCCCAAACTAGCGGGCGACGAGCAGTACTTC. Translation gives CASSQRVPKLAGDEQYF.

The chain joins TRBV5-4 to TRBJ2-3, with 9 bases matching TRBD2. Germline V gene lookup returns CDR1 SGHNT and CDR2 YYREEE (reference sequence). The J segment lost 3 bases and the V segment lost 4 bases, leaving 9 bases of the junction unmatched. The CDR3 sequence is 16 residues long. This CDR3 reads CASSPERSGRTDTQYF. CDR3 bases: TGTGCCAGCAGCCCGGAGAGGAGCGGGAGGACAGATACGCAGTATTTT.

This chain links TRBV29-1 with TRBJ1-2, with 10 bases identical to TRBD1. The V gene's germline CDR1 is SQVTM and CDR2 ANQGSEA. The CDR3 has 13 amino acids. V dropped 6 bases and J dropped 4; count of bases not matched to a gene: 5. In DNA, the CDR3 is TGCAGCGTCCCGGGACAGGGGCGCTATGGCTACACCTTC. Its translation: CSVPGQGRYGYTF.

The V and J genes are TRBV19 and TRBJ2-7; possibly TRBD2 for D (5 bases). V shed 7 bases and J shed 2 bases, with 18 bases lying between them. The CDR3 sequence is 15 residues long. The germline gives CDR1 LNHDA, CDR2 SQIVND (reference sequence). CDR3 DNA sequence: TGTGCCAGTACCCCCGGAGGAGGCGTAACCTACGAGCAGTACTTC. It translates to CASTPGGGVTYEQYF.

The V call is TRBV18, the J call TRBJ2-1; TRBD2 aligns across 10 bases. V lost 6 bases and J lost 6; bases outside the gene matches: 8. Germline lookup yields CDR1 KGHSH and CDR2 LQKENI. The CDR3 loop spans 15 amino acids. In DNA, the CDR3 is TGTGCCAGCTCCCAAGGGACTAGCGTTACCAATGAGCAGTTCTTC. Its protein product is CASSQGTSVTNEQFF. Based on the CDR3 plus reference TRBV18 and TRBJ2-1, the full variable domain is NAGVMQNPRHLVRRRGQEARLRCSPMKGHSHVYWYRQLPEEGLKFMVYLQKENIIDESGMPKERFSAEFPKEGPSILRIQQVVRGDSAAYFCASSQGTSVTNEQFFGPGTRLTVL.

The chain combines TRBV19 with TRBJ1-2; D unresolved. CDR3 size: 12 residues. Trimming stripped 6 bases from V and 4 bases from J, with 9 bases between. Germline V gene lookup returns CDR1 LNHDA and CDR2 SQIVND (reference sequence). CDR3 coding DNA: TGTGCCAGTAGAGAGGGAAGCTATGGCTACACCTTC. Protein sequence: CASREGSYGYTF.

The chain is built from TRBV29-1 and TRBJ2-3, with D possibly being TRBD2 (5 bases). V was pared by 7 bases and J by 6 bases, with 14 bases between. The CDR3 length is 12 residues. The germline gives CDR1 SQVTM, CDR2 ANQGSEA. The CDR3 DNA reads as TGCAGCGGGTGGCCAGGCGGGGATACGCAGTATTTT. It specifies CSGWPGGDTQYF.

This CDR3 is CAISEGGLRTEAFF. DNA of the CDR3: TGTGCCATCAGTGAGGGGGGCCTTCGCACTGAAGCTTTCTTT. The genes are TRBV10-3 and TRBJ1-1; D is perhaps TRBD1 (6 bases). The V end lost 2 bases, the J end lost 4 bases, and 11 bases lay between the germline ends. Germline V gene data show CDR1 as ENHRY and CDR2 as SYGVKD. The CDR3 extends over 14 amino acids.

This chain uses TRBV29-1 with TRBJ2-1; a weak D match, TRBD2 (7 bases). The germline CDR1 and CDR2 sequences are SQVTM and ANQGSEA. V shed 3 bases and J shed 0 bases, with 18 bases lying between them. The CDR3 contains 17 residues. This CDR3 is CSVDPLGGPSSYNEQFF. CDR3 bases: TGCAGCGTTGACCCCCTGGGGGGGCCCAGCTCCTACAATGAGCAGTTCTTC.

This sequence joins TRBV19 and TRBJ1-4; the match to TRBD1 covers 11 bases. This CDR3 comprises 15 residues. Unmatched junction bases numbered 4, after V lost 9 bases and J lost 1 base. The germline gives CDR1 LNHDA, CDR2 SQIVND (reference sequence). CDR3: CASRTGGLTNEKLFF. CDR3 sequence (DNA): TGTGCCAGCAGGACAGGGGGCTTAACTAATGAAAAACTGTTTTTT. Supplemented by reference TRBV19 and TRBJ1-4, the full variable domain reads DGGITQSPKYLFRKEGQNVTLSCEQNLNHDAMYWYRQDPGQGLRLIYYSQIVNDFQKGDIAEGYSVSREKKESFPLTVTSAQKNPTAFYLCASRTGGLTNEKLFFGSGTQLSVL.

CDR3 nucleotide sequence: TGTGCCAGCAGTTCTAGCGGGAACGGGGAGCTGTTTTTT. Translating it yields CASSSSGNGELFF. The rearrangement uses TRBV27 and TRBJ2-2, with 9 bases aligning to TRBD2. The V gene end was trimmed by 4 bases and the J gene end by 7 bases; junction bases not matched to a gene: 1. The germline V gene has CDR1 MNHEY and CDR2 SMNVEV (reference sequence). The CDR3 has 13 amino acids.

V and J are TRBV5-6 and TRBJ1-1; TRBD1 might be the D (5 bases). V lost 4 bases and J 1 base, leaving 14 bases between the germline ends. Per the germline V gene, CDR1 is SGHDT and CDR2 is YYEEEE. CDR3 length: 15 residues. The CDR3 is CASSRKGLRNTEAFF. In DNA form, the CDR3 reads TGTGCCAGCAGCCGCAAGGGACTGCGGAACACTGAAGCTTTCTTT.